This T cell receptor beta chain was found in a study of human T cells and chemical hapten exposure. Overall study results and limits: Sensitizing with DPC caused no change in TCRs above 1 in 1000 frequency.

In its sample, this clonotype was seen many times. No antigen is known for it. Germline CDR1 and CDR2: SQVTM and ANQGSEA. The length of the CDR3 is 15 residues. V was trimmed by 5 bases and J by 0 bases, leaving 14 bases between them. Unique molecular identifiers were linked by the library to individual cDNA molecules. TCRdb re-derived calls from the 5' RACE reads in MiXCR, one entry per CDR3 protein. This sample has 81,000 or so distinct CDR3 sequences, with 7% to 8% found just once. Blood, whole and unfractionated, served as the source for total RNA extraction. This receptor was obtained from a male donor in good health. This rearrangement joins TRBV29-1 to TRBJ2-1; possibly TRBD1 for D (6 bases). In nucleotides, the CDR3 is TGCAGCGTTCAGGTCACAGGGAGCTCCTACAATGAGCAGTTCTTC. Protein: CSVQVTGSSYNEQFF.